This T cell receptor (beta chain) is from a study of T cells in Graves' hyperthyroidism and ophthalmopathy. Stable hyperthyroidism: no ophthalmopathy progression over 18 months of follow-up. Amplified TCR beta CDR3 regions came from RNA transcripts. HTBI primers were used for first-round RT-PCR of the TCR CDR3. TCRdb reprocessed the multiplex PCR reads with MiXCR, giving one entry per CDR3 protein. The top ten clones hold around 7.7% of a sample with 450,000 to 700,000 distinct CDR3 sequences, about half of them seen once. Points from the study as a whole: Separating ophthalmopathy from stable hyperthyroidism was achieved by a 13 V-J model. Model-based prediction identified ophthalmopathy a median roughly 5.9 months prior to its onset. Blood samples included most of the expanded thyroid clonotypes exceeding 0.001.

The length of the CDR3 is 15 residues. V was trimmed by 6 bases and J by 2 bases, leaving 14 bases between them. Germline loops: CDR1 SNHLY, CDR2 FYNNEI. For this clonotype: The target antigen is unknown. It may be a read error: a sequence one base away is much more abundant.

The source material was peripheral blood or thyroid tissue (not recorded which). This TCR was recovered from a young woman with Graves' hyperthyroidism. The rearrangement links TRBV2 to TRBJ1-5; D remains ambiguous. In DNA form, the CDR3 reads TGTGCCAGCAGGTTAGGGAGGATTGGCAATCAGCCCCAGCATTTT. Amino acid sequence: CASRLGRIGNQPQHF.